A single sample is the source of the 13 T cell receptor beta chains below, sequenced in a study of blood T cell repertoires in COVID-19. Clones were read by immunoSEQ multiplex PCR, and TCRdb kept only the in-frame ones, dropping some. The top ten hold about 2.3% of the sample, which has about 280,000 clones, roughly 85% seen once. Sequencing input: PBMCs or T cells enriched from blood (not recorded which). Receptors were obtained from a woman between 45 and 60 years old who had recovered from COVID-19.

The chain links TRBV7-8 to TRBJ2-1; D remains ambiguous. CDR3 size: 15 residues. The V gene's germline CDR1 is SGHVS and CDR2 FQNEAQ. Trimming removed 5 bases at V and 0 bases at J, with 11 bases between. CDR3 DNA sequence: TGTGCCAGCAGCGTCACAGAGAGCTCCTACAATGAGCAGTTCTTC. It specifies CASSVTESSYNEQFF.

The V and J genes are TRBV30 and TRBJ1-1, with a weak D call TRBD1 (6 bases). V lost 3 bases and J lost 4, with 12 bases in between. The germline V gene encodes CDR1 GTSNPN and CDR2 SVGIG (reference sequence). The CDR3 is 13 residues long. CDR3 residues: CAWRSGGRTEAFF. Written as DNA, the CDR3 is TGTGCCTGGAGATCGGGGGGGCGCACTGAAGCTTTCTTT.

The chain combines TRBV18 with TRBJ1-1, with D possibly TRBD1 on 5 matching bases. Trimming took 3 bases from V and 3 from J, leaving 14 bases between them. The CDR3 has 15 residues. CDR1 and CDR2 from the germline V gene are KGHSH and LQKENI. For the CDR3, the DNA is TGTGCCAGCTCACCCGTAGACAGCTCATACACTGAAGCTTTCTTT. This codes for CASSPVDSSYTEAFF.

The chain recombines TRBV6-1 with TRBJ1-5, with D perhaps TRBD1 (5 bases). The V gene's germline CDR1 is MNHNS and CDR2 SASEGT. With 1 base removed from V and 6 bases from J, the gap between germline ends came to 13 bases. The CDR3 totals 15 residues. CDR3 loop: CASSEEAGLSQPQHF. The CDR3 region has the DNA TGTGCCAGCAGTGAAGAGGCAGGGTTAAGTCAGCCCCAGCATTTT.

The V gene is TRBV5-5, the J gene TRBJ2-3, with D perhaps TRBD1 (6 bases). V was shortened by 0 bases and J by 7 bases, with 12 bases between the two germline ends. The CDR3 spans 14 residues. Germline V gene data show CDR1 as SGHKS and CDR2 as YYEKEE (reference sequence). In DNA form, the CDR3 reads TGTGCCAGCAGCTTGGGACAGGAAACTAATACGCAGTATTTT. It yields the protein CASSLGQETNTQYF.

The chain joins TRBV5-4 to TRBJ1-2; D is perhaps TRBD1 (6 bases). The CDR3 extends over 14 amino acids. Trimming removed 4 bases from V and 5 bases from J, with 15 bases in between. Germline loops: CDR1 SGHNT, CDR2 YYREEE (reference sequence). DNA of the CDR3: TGTGCCAGCAGCAGACGACAGGCACAATATGGCTACACCTTC. Its protein is CASSRRQAQYGYTF.

V gene TRBV28 combines with J gene TRBJ2-7; 9 nucleotides line up with TRBD1. Germline CDR1 reads MDHEN; CDR2 reads SYDVKM. This CDR3 is built from 13 residues. The V gene end was trimmed by 4 bases and the J gene end by 5 bases; junction bases not matched to a gene: 3. CDR3 nucleotide sequence: TGTGCCAGCAGTTGGACAGGGGATAACGAGCAGTACTTC. Its translation is CASSWTGDNEQYF.

This chain links TRBV16 with TRBJ1-1, with TRBD1 matching 7 bases. This CDR3 spans 13 amino acids. V trimming: 5 bases; J trimming: 11 bases; junction bases outside the gene matches: 11. The germline gives CDR1 KGHSY, CDR2 FQNENV. The CDR3 coding sequence is TGTGCCAGCAGCTTCGCCCCTCAGGGGGAGGCTTTCTTT. This sequence encodes CASSFAPQGEAFF.

J is TRBJ2-1 and V is TRBV11-1; 7 bases match TRBD1. The V segment lost 5 bases and the J segment 2 bases; nucleotides outside the gene matches: 9. The V gene's germline CDR1 is SGHAT and CDR2 FQDESV (reference sequence). CDR3 length: 16 residues. The CDR3 sequence: CASSRRQGKAYNEQFF. The CDR3 DNA reads TGTGCCAGCAGCCGACGACAGGGAAAAGCCTACAATGAGCAGTTCTTC.

This chain uses TRBV19 with TRBJ2-5; D is undetermined. CDR1 and CDR2 from the germline V gene are LNHDA and SQIVND (reference sequence). V gave up 6 bases and J gave up 7 bases, with 9 bases separating them. The CDR3 is 11 residues long. Written as DNA, the CDR3 is TGTGCCAGTAGCAACGTCGGGACCCAGTACTTC. Translating it yields CASSNVGTQYF.

V and J are TRBV2 and TRBJ1-2; 7 bases fit TRBD1. The V segment lost 6 bases and the J segment 4 bases; nucleotides outside the gene matches: 8. CDR3 length: 14 amino acids. In germline, CDR1 is SNHLY, CDR2 FYNNEI. The CDR3 DNA reads TGTGCCAGCAGCAAGCGACAGGGTGTCTATGGCTACACCTTC. Translating it yields CASSKRQGVYGYTF.

V is TRBV19 and J is TRBJ1-1, with D hard to call. CDR3 length: 15 residues. CDR1 LNHDA and CDR2 SQIVND come from the germline V gene (reference sequence). Trimming removed 5 bases from V and 2 bases from J, with 15 bases in between. The CDR3: CASSQRATFNTEAFF. The CDR3 DNA follows: TGTGCCAGTAGTCAGAGGGCCACGTTCAACACTGAAGCTTTCTTT.

The chain employs TRBV7-2 and TRBJ1-2; 7 nucleotides match TRBD1. V was pared by 5 bases and J by 3 bases, with 6 bases of the junction left unmatched. Germline values: CDR1 SGHTA, CDR2 FQGNSA. CDR3 size: 14 residues. CDR3 coding DNA: TGTGCCAGCAGCACCCGACAGGGCTACTATGGCTACACCTTC. Residues: CASSTRQGYYGYTF.